This T cell receptor (beta chain) was sequenced in a study of blood T cell repertoires in COVID-19. Study at large: Acute and convalescent COVID-19 specimens originated in the United States, Italy and Spain. In each case, the material was cDNA or gDNA derived from T cells, B-cell-depleted T cells, or PBMCs.

Original data processing: Counts of nucleated cells, estimated from reference gene primer amplification, were obtained. Profiling relied on immunoSEQ multiplex PCR, and the TCRdb table lists in-frame clones only, not all of them. The V and J calls and clone size come from that table; D and trimming were worked out from the DNA. This table has roughly 190,000 clones, over 80% appearing once. This clone was counted a single time. This clonotype was obtained from a woman in her thirties or forties with acute or convalescent COVID-19. Sequenced: peripheral blood.

The DNA for the CDR3 is TGTGCCAGCAGTAGCAGGGATTCCTACGAGCAGTACTTC. This gives the protein CASSSRDSYEQYF. V and J are TRBV27 and TRBJ2-7; D may be TRBD1 (5 bases). The V end was cut by 5 bases, the J end by 1 base, with 9 bases between. From germline, CDR1 is MNHEY and CDR2 SMNVEV (reference sequence). This CDR3 is 13 amino acids long.